This is a list of T cell receptor beta chains from one sample in a study of lymphopenia after photon versus proton radiotherapy. The repertoire was sequenced with immunoSEQ multiplex PCR; TCRdb's copy has only in-frame clones and lacks some. The sample yields 50,000 or so clones, more than 85% seen once. The sample here was peripheral blood, taken from a patient treated with photon-based radiotherapy. The receptors were sampled from a woman in her forties with cholangiocarcinoma. Each CDR3 is given with its conserved first and last residue. Fields, in order: clone size, J gene, V gene, D gene, CDR3 protein, CDR3 DNA. A D gene is named only where the DNA matches it firmly. Size is omitted from some rows. Given values are once, few, many or a class for expanded clones.

>.|TRBJ1-2|TRBV5-6|TRBD1
CASSRTAVGTGRRGYGYTF
TGTGCCAGCAGCCGCACCGCCGTGGGGACAGGGAGAAGGGGCTATGGCTACACCTTC
>.|TRBJ1-1|TRBV6-1|.
CASPPGGGAREAFF
TGTGCCAGCCCCCCCGGTGGGGGCGCGAGGGAAGCTTTCTTT
>once|TRBJ1-4|TRBV7-9|.
CASSLTGTAGEKLFF
TGTGCCAGCAGCCTAACCGGGACGGCGGGGGAAAAACTGTTTTTT
>few|TRBJ2-2|TRBV10-2|TRBD2
CASGSSGGATGELFF
TGCGCCAGCGGTTCTAGCGGGGGGGCGACCGGGGAGCTGTTTTTT
>.|TRBJ2-1|TRBV6-1|TRBD1
CASRETPGTAREQFF
TGTGCCAGCAGGGAGACCCCCGGGACAGCAAGAGAGCAGTTCTTC
>.|TRBJ1-5|TRBV6-5|.
CASGTLQTPQHF
TGTGCCAGCGGGACCCTTCAGACGCCCCAGCATTTT
>once|TRBJ2-7|TRBV30|TRBD1
CAWSRGSYEQYF
TGTGCCTGGAGCAGGGGGTCCTACGAGCAGTACTTC
>once|TRBJ1-1|TRBV11-2|.
CASSLAQVSTEAFF
TGTGCCAGCAGCTTAGCCCAGGTGTCCACTGAAGCTTTCTTT
>.|TRBJ1-4|TRBV4-1|.
CASSRNRGAMEKLFF
TGCGCCAGCAGCCGCAACCGGGGCGCTATGGAAAAACTGTTTTTT
>.|TRBJ1-4|TRBV6-4|.
CASSETRHKPKGTNEKLFF
TGTGCCAGCAGTGAAACGCGACACAAACCTAAGGGAACTAATGAAAAACTGTTTTTT
>.|TRBJ1-2|TRBV10-3|.
CAISLVGRAGYTF
TGTGCCATCAGTCTTGTAGGCAGGGCTGGCTACACCTTC
>.|TRBJ2-7|TRBV2|.
CASGPEQYF
TGTGCCAGCGGACCCGAGCAGTACTTC
>.|TRBJ2-1|TRBV29-1|TRBD2
CSVGTSLNEQFF
TGCAGCGTTGGGACTAGTTTAAATGAGCAGTTCTTC
>.|TRBJ1-5|TRBV11-2|TRBD1
CASSLRDRGGGPQHF
TGTGCCAGCAGCTTGAGGGACAGGGGAGGAGGGCCCCAGCATTTT
>.|TRBJ2-7|TRBV7-8|TRBD2
CASSSSGPSYEQYF
TGTGCCAGCAGCTCTAGCGGACCATCCTACGAGCAGTACTTC
>.|TRBJ2-1|TRBV6-5|TRBD2
CASRTGLALRNEQFF
TGTGCCAGCAGAACCGGACTAGCCCTTCGCAATGAGCAGTTCTTC
>.|TRBJ2-7|TRBV28|.
CASSTSPEQYF
TGTGCCAGCAGTACCTCCCCCGAGCAGTACTTC
>.|TRBJ1-3|TRBV19|.
CASAQYGGSGNTIYF
TGTGCCAGCGCCCAATACGGGGGTTCTGGAAACACCATATATTTT
>.|TRBJ1-5|TRBV28|.
CASSLLSQAGNQPQHF
TGTGCCAGCAGTTTATTATCGCAGGCAGGCAATCAGCCCCAGCATTTT
>once|TRBJ1-2|TRBV5-4|.
CASSLRAEANYGYTF
TGTGCCAGCAGCTTGCGCGCGGAAGCTAACTATGGCTACACCTTC
>.|TRBJ1-1|TRBV6-5|.
CASSKVQGWNTEAFF
TGTGCCAGCAGTAAAGTACAGGGTTGGAACACTGAAGCTTTCTTT
>once|TRBJ1-6|TRBV27|.
CASSSGRSDSPLHF
TGTGCCAGCAGTTCGGGACGGAGCGATTCACCCCTCCACTTT
>once|TRBJ2-5|TRBV6-5|TRBD1
CASSTDRGRETQYF
TGTGCCAGCAGCACGGACAGGGGTCGGGAGACCCAGTACTTC
>.|TRBJ2-7|TRBV5-8|TRBD1
CASSNNRGLNYEQYF
TGTGCCAGCAGCAACAACAGGGGCCTTAACTACGAGCAGTACTTC
>.|TRBJ2-5|TRBV30|.
CAWSVSETQYF
TGTGCCTGGAGTGTATCAGAGACCCAGTACTTC
>.|TRBJ2-1|TRBV11-2|.
CASSFQTNEQFF
TGTGCCAGCAGCTTCCAGACCAATGAGCAGTTCTTC
>.|TRBJ1-1|TRBV7-2|TRBD1
CASSFQGQVVEAFF
TGTGCCAGCAGCTTTCAGGGACAGGTAGTTGAAGCTTTCTTT
>.|TRBJ1-4|TRBV5-6|.
CASSFLQTNEKLFF
TGTGCCAGCAGCTTTCTCCAAACTAATGAAAAACTGTTTTTT
>.|TRBJ2-5|TRBV6-1|TRBD1
CASREGGDKTQYF
TGTGCCAGCAGGGAAGGGGGCGATAAGACCCAGTACTTC
>.|TRBJ2-7|TRBV5-1|TRBD2
CASSLAASGIQYEQYF
TGCGCCAGCAGCTTGGCCGCTAGCGGGATACAATACGAGCAGTACTTC
>.|TRBJ2-4|TRBV2|.
CASVATGRNIQYF
TGTGCCAGCGTAGCGACAGGGAGGAACATTCAGTACTTC
>.|TRBJ2-3|TRBV28|.
CASIMEGAADTQYF
TGTGCCAGCATAATGGAGGGGGCAGCAGATACGCAGTATTTT
>.|TRBJ1-5|TRBV6-1|.
CASSEEGPTPYSNQPQHF
TGTGCCAGCAGTGAAGAAGGGCCGACTCCCTATAGCAATCAGCCCCAGCATTTT
>once|TRBJ1-1|TRBV6-4|.
CASKAGENTEAFF
TGTGCCAGCAAGGCGGGGGAGAACACTGAAGCTTTCTTT
>.|TRBJ2-7|TRBV19|.
CASTPGSGDYEQYF
TGTGCCAGTACCCCAGGAAGCGGAGACTACGAGCAGTACTTC
>.|TRBJ2-3|TRBV7-6|TRBD2
CASSLRPSGREASDTQYF
TGTGCCAGCAGCTTACGGCCTAGCGGGAGGGAGGCCTCAGATACGCAGTATTTT
>.|TRBJ2-3|TRBV18|.
CASSPTGTPASTDTQYF
TGTGCCAGCTCACCAACCGGGACCCCGGCCTCCACAGATACGCAGTATTTT
>.|TRBJ2-2|TRBV6-1|TRBD1
CASRQQGGNTGELFF
TGTGCCAGCAGGCAACAGGGGGGGAACACCGGGGAGCTGTTTTTT
>.|TRBJ2-1|TRBV2|.
CASSEGAASQFF
TGTGCCAGCAGTGAAGGGGCGGCTTCCCAGTTCTTC
>.|TRBJ2-7|TRBV29-1|TRBD1
CSAELTDRGREQYF
TGCAGCGCCGAATTGACTGACAGGGGACGAGAGCAGTACTTC
>.|TRBJ2-7|TRBV6-6|.
CASSQASSSYEQYF
TGTGCCAGCAGTCAAGCTTCTAGCTCCTACGAGCAGTACTTC
>.|TRBJ2-1|TRBV10-3|TRBD2
CAISDSGLAGYNEQFF
TGTGCCATCAGTGATTCCGGGCTAGCGGGTTATAATGAGCAGTTCTTC
>.|TRBJ1-3|TRBV27|.
CASSRGGGNTIYF
TGTGCCAGCAGTCGAGGAGGGGGAAACACCATATATTTT
>few|TRBJ2-7|TRBV5-4|TRBD2
CASSPSGLVSYEQYF
TGTGCCAGCAGTCCCTCGGGACTAGTTTCCTACGAGCAGTACTTC
>once|TRBJ1-2|TRBV4-1|.
CASSQDRSGNGGYTF
TGCGCCAGCAGCCAAGATAGATCGGGGAACGGCGGCTACACCTTC
>.|TRBJ2-1|TRBV5-6|TRBD2
CASSLRLLLAGGHNEQFF
TGTGCCAGCAGCTTGCGTCTCTTGTTGGCGGGGGGCCACAATGAGCAGTTCTTC
>.|TRBJ1-1|TRBV30|TRBD1
CACSTGMNTEAFF
TGTGCCTGCTCGACAGGGATGAACACTGAAGCTTTCTTT
>.|TRBJ1-4|TRBV5-1|.
CASSSVTNEKLFF
TGCGCCAGCAGCTCGGTCACTAATGAAAAACTGTTTTTT
>.|TRBJ2-1|TRBV9|TRBD2
CASGVNREEENNEQFF
TGTGCCAGCGGTGTTAACCGGGAGGAGGAGAACAATGAGCAGTTCTTC
>.|TRBJ2-7|TRBV5-1|.
CASSYMPGRENYEQYF
TGTGCCAGCAGCTACATGCCCGGCAGGGAAAACTACGAGCAGTACTTC
>.|TRBJ1-1|TRBV9|.
CASSPEGGLNTEAFF
TGTGCCAGCAGCCCAGAGGGGGGCTTGAACACTGAAGCTTTCTTT
>.|TRBJ1-1|TRBV11-3|TRBD1
CASSLPHGTAPTFTEAFF
TGTGCCAGCAGCTTACCCCACGGGACAGCCCCTACGTTCACTGAAGCTTTCTTT
>.|TRBJ2-3|TRBV7-3|.
CASSSQALSSTDTQYF
TGTGCCAGCAGCTCACAGGCACTATCTAGCACAGATACGCAGTATTTT
>.|TRBJ1-4|TRBV5-6|.
CASSLGPKLFF
TGTGCCAGCAGCTTGGGGCCCAAACTGTTTTTT
>.|TRBJ2-1|TRBV9|TRBD2
CASSVGLAGVEQFF
TGTGCCAGCAGCGTAGGACTAGCGGGAGTTGAGCAGTTCTTC